This TCR beta chain is drawn from a study of blood T cell repertoires in COVID-19. The method was immunoSEQ multiplex PCR; TCRdb's version includes in-frame clones alone and lacks a portion of them. The sample shows 160,000 or so clones, around 80% of them seen only once. Grouping used clinical history reported by participants in a survey and questionnaire. There are 13 residues in the CDR3. Between the trimmed V and J ends, which lost 2 bases and 7 bases, there was a span of 11 bases. Germline V gene data show CDR1 as MNHNS and CDR2 as SASEGT. The sample was PBMCs or T cells enriched from blood (not recorded which). This receptor was taken from a man aged 50 to 59 who had recovered from COVID-19. The rearrangement joins TRBV6-1 to TRBJ1-2; no definite D call. The DNA for the CDR3 is TGTGCCAGCAGTGAAACGCTGGACTCTGGCTACACCTTC. Amino acids: CASSETLDSGYTF.